This T cell receptor beta chain was sequenced during a study of cytomegalovirus exposure and HLA in healthy donors. The study sampled nominally healthy donors, though unrecorded immune exposures were likely. Concerning this clone itself: Its target is unknown.

Study conclusions and caveats: Specificity of a few CMV-associated chains for CMV antigens was verified in vitro. Most subjects had HLA-A and HLA-B alleles reportedly predicted accurately by TCR beta sequences. The records held CMV serostatus as the only immune exposure information.

This CDR3 has 16 residues. Germline trimming cut 0 bases from V and 9 bases from J; bases unmatched to any gene: 6. The V gene's germline CDR1 is MNHEY and CDR2 SVGAGI. The PCR contained 60 Vbeta and 13 Jbeta primers. Sequenced by immunoSEQ multiplex PCR; TCRdb stores in-frame clones only, minus some. The profile shows approximately 300,000 clones, about four fifths of them singletons. This sequence originates from a girl aged 2 to 10 in good health and CMV-seronegative. The source material was PBMCs. The V call is TRBV6-5, the J call TRBJ1-6, with TRBD1 matching 9 bases. The CDR3 reads CASSYSFATGGSPLHF. CDR3 coding DNA: TGTGCCAGCAGTTACTCGTTCGCGACAGGGGGTTCACCCCTCCACTTT.